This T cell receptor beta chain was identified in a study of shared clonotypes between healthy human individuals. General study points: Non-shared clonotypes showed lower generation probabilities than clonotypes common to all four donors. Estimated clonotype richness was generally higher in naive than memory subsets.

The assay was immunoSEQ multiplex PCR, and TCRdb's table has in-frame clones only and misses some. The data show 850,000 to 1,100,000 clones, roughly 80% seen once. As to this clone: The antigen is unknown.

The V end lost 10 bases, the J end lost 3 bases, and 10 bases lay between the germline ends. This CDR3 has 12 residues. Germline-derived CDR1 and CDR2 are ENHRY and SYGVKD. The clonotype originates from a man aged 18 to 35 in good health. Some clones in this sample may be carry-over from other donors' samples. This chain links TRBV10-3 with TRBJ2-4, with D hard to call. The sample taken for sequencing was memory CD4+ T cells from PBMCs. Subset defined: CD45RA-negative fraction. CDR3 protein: CATAADKNIQYF. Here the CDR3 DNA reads TGTGCCACCGCGGCAGACAAAAACATTCAGTACTTC.